The 14 T cell receptor beta chains below come from one sample, sequenced in a study of technical replicates of blood from a handful of donors. Some clones are missing from TCRdb's copy, which holds only in-frame ones; the method was immunoSEQ multiplex PCR. The sample contains more than 55,000 clones, roughly nine tenths of which appear only once. The sequenced sample consisted of PBMCs. Source of these receptors: a human donor in good health. Some clones in this sample may be carry-over from other donors' samples.

J is TRBJ2-1 and V is TRBV5-1; 10 bases align to TRBD2. The junction had 3 bases not matched to a gene; V was cut back by 4 bases and J by 2 bases. Per the germline V gene, CDR1 is SGHRS and CDR2 is YFSETQ. The CDR3 is 15 amino acids. The CDR3 spells CASSVTSGTYNEQFF. The CDR3 DNA reads as TGCGCCAGCAGCGTTACTAGCGGGACCTACAATGAGCAGTTCTTC.

This clone was seen a few times. The V gene is TRBV4-2, the J gene TRBJ2-1; D gene ambiguous. The CDR3 contains 18 residues. From germline, CDR1 is LGHNA and CDR2 YNFKEQ. Trimming cost V 1 base and J 0 bases, with 16 bases left between them. DNA of the CDR3: TGTGCCAGCAGCCAAGGGCTTGGGCCAAGCACCTCCTACAATGAGCAGTTCTTC. The encoded protein is CASSQGLGPSTSYNEQFF.

The chain is built from TRBV7-3 and TRBJ1-2; D perhaps matches TRBD1 (5 bases). The germline V and J ends were trimmed by 2 bases and 3 bases, with 10 bases remaining between them. The length of the CDR3 is 14 residues. The V gene's germline CDR1 is SGHTA and CDR2 FQGTGA. Here the CDR3 reads CASSLRGGDYGYTF. The CDR3 nucleotides are TGTGCCAGCAGCTTACGCGGGGGGGACTATGGCTACACCTTC.

The chain combines TRBV10-2 with TRBJ2-7; 7 nucleotides line up with TRBD2. CDR3 length equals 13 residues. The trim removed 8 bases at V and 5 bases at J, leaving 9 bases unmatched. Germline V CDR1 and CDR2: WSHSY, SAAADI. The CDR3 bases are TGCGCCAGCGGTTTGGGAGGGAGCAACGAGCAGTACTTC. This encodes CASGLGGSNEQYF.

V and J are TRBV18 and TRBJ1-5; unclear D gene. The length of the CDR3 is 15 residues. Deletions cut 0 bases from V and 2 bases from J, with 8 bases between. Looked up from germline, CDR1 is KGHSH and CDR2 is LQKENI. This CDR3 is CASSPPGFRNQPQHF. The DNA for the CDR3 is TGTGCCAGCTCACCACCCGGGTTTCGCAATCAGCCCCAGCATTTT.

The V call is TRBV6-6, the J call TRBJ2-7, with D uncertain. Germline V gives CDR1 MNHNY, CDR2 SVGAGI (reference sequence). With 6 bases removed from V and 1 base from J, the gap between germline ends came to 16 bases. The CDR3 runs 15 residues. The CDR3 reads CASSQNGPVSYEQYF. The CDR3 DNA follows: TGTGCCAGCAGCCAGAATGGGCCAGTGTCCTACGAGCAGTACTTC.

This clone was observed a single time. The chain uses TRBV4-1 and TRBJ1-6, with D hard to call. Looked up from germline, CDR1 is MGHRA and CDR2 is YSYEKL. The length of the CDR3 is 16 residues. Between the trimmed V and J ends, which lost 1 base and 1 base, there was a span of 8 bases. The CDR3 region is CASSQGRVSYNSPLHF. The CDR3 DNA follows: TGCGCCAGCAGCCAAGGGAGGGTATCCTATAATTCACCCCTCCACTTT.

CDR3 DNA sequence: TGTGCCGGCCGGGACAGGCTGAACACCGGGGAGCTGTTTTTT. It yields the protein CAGRDRLNTGELFF. The rearrangement joins TRBV19 to TRBJ2-2, with 8 bases fitting TRBD1. The CDR3 sequence is 14 residues long. V shed 11 bases, J shed 1 base, and the junction held 6 bases outside the gene matches. Germline CDR1 LNHDA, CDR2 SQIVND (reference sequence).

The V call is TRBV7-8, the J call TRBJ1-3; a weak D match, TRBD1 (6 bases). CDR3 length: 15 amino acids. Between the trimmed V and J ends, which lost 1 base and 2 bases, there was a span of 9 bases. Looked up from germline, CDR1 is SGHVS and CDR2 is FQNEAQ. Here the CDR3 DNA reads TGTGCCAGCAGCTTAGTTAGGACAGCTGGAAACACCATATATTTT. It yields the protein CASSLVRTAGNTIYF.

The chain combines TRBV7-5 with TRBJ2-3; the DNA was not used to check the table's D call, TRBD1. TRBV7-5 is tagged as a pseudogene. CDR3 length: 14 amino acids. CDR3 residues: CVRSDKGARDTQYF. CDR3 nucleotide sequence: TGTGTCAGAAGCGATAAGGGGGCGAGAGATACGCAGTATTTT.

This clone appeared a few times. The V call is TRBV7-9, the J call TRBJ1-4; D is unresolved. The CDR3 runs 14 residues. Per the germline V gene, CDR1 is SEHNR and CDR2 is FQNEAQ (reference sequence). V lost 4 bases, J lost 4 bases, and 10 bases lay in between. The CDR3 nucleotides are TGTGCCAGCAGCTCCTATCAGCGTAATGAAAAACTGTTTTTT. It translates to CASSSYQRNEKLFF.

V usage is TRBV29-1 and J usage is TRBJ2-1; TRBD2 matches 9 bases. The CDR3 consists of 14 residues. V shed 7 bases and J 9 bases; nucleotides not matched to a gene: 13. From germline, CDR1 is SQVTM and CDR2 ANQGSEA. CDR3 DNA: TGCAGCGCTGATAGCGGGAGAATTGGGTCTGAGCAGTTCTTC. Its protein product is CSADSGRIGSEQFF.

The rearrangement uses TRBV7-9 and TRBJ2-7, with 8 bases that match TRBD1. V trimming: 1 base; J trimming: 2 bases; junction bases outside the gene matches: 4. Germline CDR1 and CDR2: SEHNR and FQNEAQ (reference sequence). The CDR3 loop spans 15 amino acids. CDR3 sequence (DNA): TGTGCCAGCAGCTTAGGGTGGACAGGGACCTACGAGCAGTACTTC. It specifies CASSLGWTGTYEQYF.

The sample holds a few counts of this clone. This rearrangement joins TRBV7-3 to TRBJ1-2; 9 bases fit TRBD1. After removal of 5 bases from V and 9 bases from J, the junction contained 7 bases not matched to a gene. The CDR3 is made up of 13 amino acids. Germline CDR1 and CDR2: SGHTA and FQGTGA. CDR3 DNA sequence: TGTGCCAGCAGCCCCTCGGGACAGGGAAGCTACACCTTC. Translation gives CASSPSGQGSYTF.